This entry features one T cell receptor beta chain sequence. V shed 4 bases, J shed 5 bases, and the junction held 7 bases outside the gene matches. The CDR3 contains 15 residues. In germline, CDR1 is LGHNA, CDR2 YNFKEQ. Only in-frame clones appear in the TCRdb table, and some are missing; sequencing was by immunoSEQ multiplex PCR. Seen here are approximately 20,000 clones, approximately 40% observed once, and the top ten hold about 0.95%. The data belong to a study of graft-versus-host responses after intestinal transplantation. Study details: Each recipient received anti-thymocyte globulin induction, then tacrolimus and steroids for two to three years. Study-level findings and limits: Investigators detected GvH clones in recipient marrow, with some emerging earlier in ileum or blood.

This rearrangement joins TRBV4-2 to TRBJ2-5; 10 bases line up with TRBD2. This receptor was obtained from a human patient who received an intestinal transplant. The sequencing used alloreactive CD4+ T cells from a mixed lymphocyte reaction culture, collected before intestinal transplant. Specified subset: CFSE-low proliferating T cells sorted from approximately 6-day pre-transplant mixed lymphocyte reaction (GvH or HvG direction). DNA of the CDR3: TGTGCCAGCAGCCCGGGACTAGCGCCCAGGGAGACCCAGTACTTC. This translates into CASSPGLAPRETQYF.